These 25 T cell receptor beta chains came from one sample sequenced in a study of cytotoxic CD8 clonotypes in ibrutinib-treated CLL. TCRdb's copy holds only in-frame clones and misses some; the assay was immunoSEQ multiplex PCR. Here the sample spans over 150,000 clones, approximately 72% being singletons. Sequenced material: PBMCs, taken after 24 months of ibrutinib treatment. Every receptor here comes from a human donor with chronic lymphocytic leukemia.

The chain couples TRBV19 to TRBJ2-7; the D call may be TRBD1 or TRBD2 (5 bases each). Germline V gives CDR1 LNHDA, CDR2 SQIVND (reference sequence). The V and J ends lost 1 base and 2 bases respectively, with 18 bases between them. The CDR3 has 17 amino acids. CDR3 residues: CASSIAFRGGITYEQYF. Here the CDR3 DNA reads TGTGCCAGTAGTATAGCCTTTCGGGGCGGCATAACCTACGAGCAGTACTTC. The whole variable domain, filled in from reference TRBV19 and TRBJ2-7, reads DGGITQSPKYLFRKEGQNVTLSCEQNLNHDAMYWYRQDPGQGLRLIYYSQIVNDFQKGDIAEGYSVSREKKESFPLTVTSAQKNPTAFYLCASSIAFRGGITYEQYFGPGTRLTVT.

The chain recombines TRBV10-1 with TRBJ2-7; 10 bases fit TRBD1. Unmatched junction bases numbered 5, after V lost 8 bases and J lost 4 bases. The CDR3 is 13 residues long. Germline assignment: CDR1 WNHNN and CDR2 SYGVQD (reference sequence). The CDR3 region is CASSRDRGYEQYF. The CDR3 coding sequence is TGCGCCAGCTCCAGGGACAGGGGTTACGAGCAGTACTTC.

A note on this clone: Germline is not matched at one junction end, which may reflect a read error. This chain links TRBV2 with TRBJ2-3; no clear D gene. Germline assignment: CDR1 SNHLY and CDR2 FYNNEI. This CDR3 contains 12 residues. CDR3 bases: TGTGCCAGCCATAGAAGCAGAGATACGCAGTATTTT. Encoded protein: CASHRSRDTQYF. The variable domain in full, with the rest retrieved from reference TRBV2 and TRBJ2-3, is EPEVTQTPSHQVTQMGQEVILRCVPISNHLYFYWYRQILGQKVEFLVSFYNNEISEKSEIFDDQFSVERPDGSNFTLKIRSTKLEDSAMYFCASHRSRDTQYFGPGTRLTVL.

V gene TRBV5-1 combines with J gene TRBJ2-7; 7 nucleotides match TRBD1. There are 15 residues in the CDR3. The V gene's germline CDR1 is SGHRS and CDR2 YFSETQ. Losses at the gene ends were 2 bases for V and 3 bases for J; bases not matched to a gene: 8. The CDR3 is CASSFIETGRYEQYF. The CDR3 nucleotides read TGCGCCAGCAGCTTCATCGAGACAGGGCGCTACGAGCAGTACTTC.

This chain links TRBV29-1 with TRBJ2-1; no reliable D call. V lost 3 bases, J lost 5 bases, and 17 bases lay in between. This CDR3 has 15 amino acids. Germline values: CDR1 SQVTM, CDR2 ANQGSEA. The CDR3 sequence is CSVDFAPLGNNEQFF. The CDR3 nucleotides are TGCAGCGTTGATTTTGCCCCGTTGGGCAACAATGAGCAGTTCTTC.

The V gene is TRBV30, the J gene TRBJ2-7, with D hard to call. The CDR3 extends over 12 amino acids. CDR1 and CDR2 from the germline V gene are GTSNPN and SVGIG (reference sequence). V was pared by 0 bases and J by 4 bases, with 7 bases between. In nucleotides, the CDR3 is TGTGCCTGGAGTGTAAGATCATACGAGCAGTACTTC. It yields the protein CAWSVRSYEQYF.

The gene calls are TRBV5-1 and TRBJ2-2; no firm D call. V lost 5 bases and J lost 1, with 15 bases in between. Germline V gene lookup returns CDR1 SGHRS and CDR2 YFSETQ. The CDR3 covers 16 residues. CDR3 nucleotide sequence: TGCGCCAGCAGGGTCGTCGAAGTGGGGAACACCGGGGAGCTGTTTTTT. Residues: CASRVVEVGNTGELFF.

The chain carries TRBV6-1 and TRBJ2-4; the D gene is possibly TRBD2 (5 bases). The V and J ends lost 1 base and 0 bases respectively, with 10 bases between them. CDR1 is MNHNS, CDR2 SASEGT, per germline. This CDR3 is 16 amino acids long. The CDR3 sequence: CASSEGIGLAKNIQYF. The DNA of the CDR3 is TGTGCCAGCAGTGAAGGTATAGGACTAGCCAAAAACATTCAGTACTTC.

This clone was seen a single time. This chain joins TRBV7-2 and TRBJ2-7; 8 bases are a match to TRBD2. CDR1 and CDR2 from the germline V gene are SGHTA and FQGNSA. The trim removed 3 bases at V and 2 bases at J, leaving 3 bases unmatched. There are 14 residues in the CDR3. CDR3 sequence: CASSFGGLAYEQYF. For the CDR3, the DNA is TGTGCCAGCAGCTTCGGGGGACTAGCCTACGAGCAGTACTTC.

This clone was observed a few times. The gene calls are TRBV19 and TRBJ2-6; TRBD1 agrees at 9 bases. Germline V CDR1 and CDR2: LNHDA, SQIVND (reference sequence). Trimming cost V 4 bases and J 0 bases; bases outside gene matches: 10. The length of the CDR3 is 19 residues. This CDR3 is CASSSPTGGRDSGANVLTF. CDR3 sequence (DNA): TGTGCCAGTAGTAGTCCCACAGGGGGCAGAGACTCTGGGGCCAACGTCCTGACTTTC.

The chain couples TRBV5-4 to TRBJ2-3, with D hard to call. The CDR3 has 14 residues. Germline V gene sequence: CDR1 SGHNT, CDR2 YYREEE (reference sequence). Trimming shortened V by 0 bases and J by 3 bases, and 8 bases separated the two germline ends. In DNA form, the CDR3 reads TGTGCCAGCAGCTTGGCTTTAGGAACAGATACGCAGTATTTT. Protein: CASSLALGTDTQYF. Variable domain in full (rest from reference TRBV5-4 and TRBJ2-3): ETGVTQSPTHLIKTRGQQVTLRCSSQSGHNTVSWYQQALGQGPQFIFQYYREEENGRGNFPPRFSGLQFPNYSSELNVNALELDDSALYLCASSLALGTDTQYFGPGTRLTVL.

V gene TRBV19 combines with J gene TRBJ2-3; either TRBD1 or TRBD2 may supply D (5 bases each). This CDR3 is 14 amino acids long. CDR1 and CDR2 (germline): LNHDA, SQIVND (reference sequence). Trimming took off 5 bases at V and 8 bases at J, with 17 bases between the two ends. The CDR3 sequence is CASSWDGETGTQYF. As DNA, the CDR3 is TGTGCCAGTAGTTGGGACGGTGAAACTGGTACGCAGTATTTT.

The V gene is TRBV6-5, the J gene TRBJ1-5, with D unresolved. With 8 bases removed from V and 4 bases from J, the gap between germline ends came to 12 bases. The CDR3 totals 13 residues. Per germline, CDR1 MNHEY and CDR2 SVGAGI. The CDR3 DNA reads TGTGCCAGCGAAGGGCAGTTTAATCAGCCCCAGCATTTT. Its protein product is CASEGQFNQPQHF.

V gene TRBV4-3 combines with J gene TRBJ1-2; perhaps TRBD1 as D (6 bases). Trimming took 2 bases from V and 2 from J, leaving 12 bases between them. The length of the CDR3 is 15 residues. CDR1 and CDR2 (germline): LGHNA, YSLEER. The CDR3: CASSQRDGQNYGYTF. The DNA of the CDR3 is TGCGCCAGCAGCCAAAGGGATGGACAGAACTATGGCTACACCTTC.

This clone occurred a few times. V and J are TRBV30 and TRBJ1-2; D ambiguous. Per germline, CDR1 GTSNPN and CDR2 SVGIG (reference sequence). This CDR3 comprises 12 residues. V lost 0 bases and J 4 bases, leaving 6 bases between the germline ends. CDR3 sequence reads: CAWSVHSYGYTF. CDR3 DNA: TGTGCCTGGAGTGTACACAGCTATGGCTACACCTTC.

V and J are TRBV2 and TRBJ2-7, with 13 bases matching TRBD2. Germline CDR1 and CDR2: SNHLY and FYNNEI. The CDR3 extends over 15 amino acids. J lost 3 bases, V lost 6 bases, and 5 bases had no gene match. CDR3 in DNA: TGTGCCAGCAGCGAAACTAGCGGGAGGGTCTACGAGCAGTACTTC. Translation: CASSETSGRVYEQYF.

This rearrangement joins TRBV9 to TRBJ2-3; maybe TRBD2 (5 bases). The length of the CDR3 is 11 residues. Germline CDR1 SGDLS, CDR2 YYNGEE. V lost 6 bases to trimming and J lost 6 bases, with 8 bases between them. The DNA for the CDR3 is TGTGCCAGCACCTCGGGGGATACGCAGTATTTT. It yields the protein CASTSGDTQYF.

There are a few counts of this clone. This rearrangement joins TRBV30 to TRBJ1-2; no clear D gene. Germline V gives CDR1 GTSNPN, CDR2 SVGIG (reference sequence). The V end was cut by 0 bases, the J end by 5 bases, with 13 bases between. The CDR3 spans 14 residues. This CDR3 reads CAWSVWEVAYGYTF. The CDR3 DNA is TGTGCCTGGAGTGTATGGGAGGTGGCTTATGGCTACACCTTC.

V and J are TRBV27 and TRBJ2-7; D uncertain. There are 14 residues in the CDR3. Trimming removed 3 bases at V and 0 bases at J, with 9 bases between. Germline lookup yields CDR1 MNHEY and CDR2 SMNVEV (reference sequence). In DNA, the CDR3 is TGTGCCAGCAGTTTTATAGGGAACTCCTACGAGCAGTACTTC. Its translation is CASSFIGNSYEQYF.

In this sample, this clone turned up a few times. This CDR3 reads CASKRDWGTDTQYF. For the CDR3, the DNA is TGTGCCAGCAAACGGGACTGGGGGACAGATACGCAGTATTTT. V and J are TRBV6-5 and TRBJ2-3, with D possibly matching TRBD2 (6 bases). Germline V gives CDR1 MNHEY, CDR2 SVGAGI. The CDR3 length is 14 residues. The V end lost 7 bases, the J end lost 3 bases, and 14 bases lay between the germline ends.

About this clone: Compared with germline, one end of the junction differs, possibly owing to a read error. The chain recombines TRBV7-8 with TRBJ2-5; D perhaps matches TRBD1 (6 bases). The germline V gene has CDR1 SGHVS and CDR2 FQNEAQ. CDR3 length equals 16 residues. The CDR3 DNA is TGTGCCAGCAGCTTAGCGTTGGGGACGGGACAAGGGACCCAGTACTTC. It codes for CASSLALGTGQGTQYF.

The V and J genes are TRBV7-9 and TRBJ2-1; the match to TRBD2 covers 8 bases. This CDR3 comprises 18 residues. From germline, CDR1 is SEHNR and CDR2 FQNEAQ (reference sequence). Trimming removed 0 bases from V and 3 bases from J; junction bases left unmatched: 10. CDR3 bases: TGTGCCAGCAGCTTAGCGCTTCTGCTAGCGGGCAGCTACAATGAGCAGTTCTTC. It translates to CASSLALLLAGSYNEQFF.

V and J are TRBV11-2 and TRBJ2-7; TRBD2 matches 8 bases. This CDR3 region has 15 residues. V lost 1 base and J lost 5; bases outside the gene matches: 7. Germline V CDR1 and CDR2: SGHAT, FQNNGV. The CDR3 is CASSLVGGSGNEQYF. The CDR3 coding sequence is TGTGCCAGCAGCTTAGTTGGTGGTAGCGGGAACGAGCAGTACTTC.

The chain carries TRBV4-3 and TRBJ2-1; 8 nucleotides agree with TRBD1. The germline V gene has CDR1 LGHNA and CDR2 YSLEER. J was trimmed by 0 bases and V by 0 bases; bases with no gene match: 1. The CDR3 runs 16 residues. The DNA for the CDR3 is TGCGCCAGCAGCCAAGAAGGGACAGGCTCCTACAATGAGCAGTTCTTC. Its translation: CASSQEGTGSYNEQFF.

This chain links TRBV7-3 with TRBJ1-1; D is unresolved. The CDR3 totals 15 residues. Looked up from germline, CDR1 is SGHTA and CDR2 is FQGTGA. V was shortened by 2 bases and J by 2 bases, with 12 bases between the two germline ends. The CDR3 region has the DNA TGTGCCAGCAGCTTATTGGCCACCCCAAACACTGAAGCTTTCTTT. Its translation: CASSLLATPNTEAFF.